Sequencing of this TCR beta chain was carried out in a study of blood T cells in healthy people across ages. The trim removed 4 bases at V and 4 bases at J, leaving 9 bases unmatched. CDR1 is LGHDT, CDR2 YNNKEL, per germline (reference sequence). The CDR3 runs to 15 residues. PCR was performed a second time for about 7 to 12 cycles using a sample-barcoded 5' primer and a J-beta primer mix. TCRdb called the 5' RACE reads again in MiXCR, with one record for every CDR3 protein. Seen here are about 840,000 distinct CDR3 sequences, almost 30% observed once, and the top ten hold roughly 10%. This sample also appeared in a second study, on T cells of mothers and their children. This second report adds: Every mother supplied over 8 million TCR beta CDR3 reads and every child a few million.

The rearrangement joins TRBV3-1 to TRBJ2-7; 8 positions agree with TRBD2. The clonotype was recovered from a middle-aged woman in good health. The sample was blood. The CDR3 spells CASSPTGGGEYEQYF. DNA of the CDR3: TGTGCCAGCAGCCCCACGGGAGGGGGGGAGTACGAGCAGTACTTC.